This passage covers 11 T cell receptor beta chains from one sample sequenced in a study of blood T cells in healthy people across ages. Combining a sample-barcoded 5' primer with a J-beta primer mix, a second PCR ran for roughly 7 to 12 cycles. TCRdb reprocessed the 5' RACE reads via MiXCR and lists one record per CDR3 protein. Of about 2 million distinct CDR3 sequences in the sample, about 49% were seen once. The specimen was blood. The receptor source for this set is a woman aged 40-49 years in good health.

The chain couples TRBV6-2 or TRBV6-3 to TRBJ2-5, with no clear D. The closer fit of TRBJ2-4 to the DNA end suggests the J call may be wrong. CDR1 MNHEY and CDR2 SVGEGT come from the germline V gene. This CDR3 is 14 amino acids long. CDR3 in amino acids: CASSYSPSGNIQYF. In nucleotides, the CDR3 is TGTGCCAGCAGTTATTCCCCTAGTGGCAACATTCAGTACTTC.

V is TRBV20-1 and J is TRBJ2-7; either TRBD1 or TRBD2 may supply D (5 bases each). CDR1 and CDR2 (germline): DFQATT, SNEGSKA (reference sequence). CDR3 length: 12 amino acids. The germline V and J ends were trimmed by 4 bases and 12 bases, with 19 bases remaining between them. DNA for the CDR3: TGCAGTGCTATGGGACGACAATCAACGATGTACTTC. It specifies CSAMGRQSTMYF.

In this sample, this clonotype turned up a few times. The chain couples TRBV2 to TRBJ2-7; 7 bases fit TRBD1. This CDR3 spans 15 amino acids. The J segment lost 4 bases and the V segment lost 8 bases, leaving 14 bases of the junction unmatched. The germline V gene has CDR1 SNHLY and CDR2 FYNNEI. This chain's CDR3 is CASRNGRDSWYEQYF. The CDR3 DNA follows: TGTGCCAGCCGAAACGGCCGGGACAGCTGGTACGAGCAGTACTTC.

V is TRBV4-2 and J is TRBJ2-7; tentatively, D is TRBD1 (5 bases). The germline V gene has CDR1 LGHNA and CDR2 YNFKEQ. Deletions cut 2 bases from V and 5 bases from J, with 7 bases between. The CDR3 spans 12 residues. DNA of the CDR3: TGTGCCAGCAGCCAAAGACAGAACGAGCAGTACTTC. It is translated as CASSQRQNEQYF.

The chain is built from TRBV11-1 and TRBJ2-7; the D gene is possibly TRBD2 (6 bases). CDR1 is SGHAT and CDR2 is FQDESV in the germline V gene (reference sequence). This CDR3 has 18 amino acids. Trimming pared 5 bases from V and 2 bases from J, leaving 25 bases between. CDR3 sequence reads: CASSPPLGGGGPTYEQYF. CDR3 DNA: TGTGCCAGCAGCCCTCCCCTCGGCGGCGGAGGGCCAACCTACGAGCAGTACTTC.

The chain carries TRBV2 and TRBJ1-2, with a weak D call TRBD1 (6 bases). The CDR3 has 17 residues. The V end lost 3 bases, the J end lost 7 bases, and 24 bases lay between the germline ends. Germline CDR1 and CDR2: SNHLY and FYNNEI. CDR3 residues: CASSEGGGRALTSGYTF. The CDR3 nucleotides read TGTGCCAGCAGTGAGGGGGGCGGCAGGGCCCTAACTTCTGGCTACACCTTC.

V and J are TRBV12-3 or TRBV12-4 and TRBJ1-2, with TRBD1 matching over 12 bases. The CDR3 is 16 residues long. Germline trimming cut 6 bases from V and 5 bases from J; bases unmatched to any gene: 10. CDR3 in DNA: TGTGCCAGCAGGGGGACAGGGGGCCAGGTCGCATATGGCTACACCTTC. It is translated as CASRGTGGQVAYGYTF.

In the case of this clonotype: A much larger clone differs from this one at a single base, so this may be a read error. The chain's CDR3 is CASSLAVAEGQETQYF. CDR3 bases: TGTGCCAGCAGCTTAGCGGTGGCAGAGGGTCAGGAGACCCAGTACTTC. The chain recombines TRBV7-2 with TRBJ2-5, with a tentative D call TRBD2 (5 bases). This CDR3 comprises 16 residues. Germline V gene sequence: CDR1 SGHTA, CDR2 FQGNSA. V lost 0 bases and J 5 bases, leaving 16 bases between the germline ends.

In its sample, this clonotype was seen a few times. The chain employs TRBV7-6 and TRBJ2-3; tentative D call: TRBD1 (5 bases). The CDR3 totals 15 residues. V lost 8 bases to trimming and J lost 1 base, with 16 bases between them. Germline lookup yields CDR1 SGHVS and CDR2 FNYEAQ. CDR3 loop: CASGANTGGTDTQYF. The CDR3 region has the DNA TGTGCCAGCGGGGCCAACACTGGGGGCACAGATACGCAGTATTTT.

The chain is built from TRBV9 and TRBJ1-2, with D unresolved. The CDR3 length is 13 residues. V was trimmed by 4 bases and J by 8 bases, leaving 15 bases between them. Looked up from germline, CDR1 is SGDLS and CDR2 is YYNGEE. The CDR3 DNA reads TGTGCCAGCAGCCCCCGAGGGAAATGGGGCTACACCTTC. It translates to CASSPRGKWGYTF.

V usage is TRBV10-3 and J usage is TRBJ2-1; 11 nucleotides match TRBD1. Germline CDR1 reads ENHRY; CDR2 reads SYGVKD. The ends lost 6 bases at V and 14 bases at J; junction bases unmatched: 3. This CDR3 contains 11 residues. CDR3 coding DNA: TGTGCCATCAGGGACAGGGGGCCAGAGTTCTTC. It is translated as CAIRDRGPEFF.